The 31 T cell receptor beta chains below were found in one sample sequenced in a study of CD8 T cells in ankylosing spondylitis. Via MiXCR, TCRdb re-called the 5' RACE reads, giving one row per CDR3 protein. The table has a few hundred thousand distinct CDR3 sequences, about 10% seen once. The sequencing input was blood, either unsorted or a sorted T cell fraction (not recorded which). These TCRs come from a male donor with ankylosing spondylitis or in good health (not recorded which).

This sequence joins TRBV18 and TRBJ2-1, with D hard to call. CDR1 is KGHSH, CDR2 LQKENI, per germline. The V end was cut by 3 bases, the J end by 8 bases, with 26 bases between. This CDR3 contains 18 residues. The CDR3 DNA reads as TGTGCCAGCTCACCTGGTCTTGTTCGCGGTTTAGGGTCGGATGAGCAGTTCTTC. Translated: CASSPGLVRGLGSDEQFF.

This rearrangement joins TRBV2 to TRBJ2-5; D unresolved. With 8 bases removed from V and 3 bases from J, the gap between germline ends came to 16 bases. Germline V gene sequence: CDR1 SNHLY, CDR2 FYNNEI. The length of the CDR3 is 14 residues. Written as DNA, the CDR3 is TGTGCCAGCGGCGAATTAACGGTGAAAGAGACCCAGTACTTC. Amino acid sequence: CASGELTVKETQYF.

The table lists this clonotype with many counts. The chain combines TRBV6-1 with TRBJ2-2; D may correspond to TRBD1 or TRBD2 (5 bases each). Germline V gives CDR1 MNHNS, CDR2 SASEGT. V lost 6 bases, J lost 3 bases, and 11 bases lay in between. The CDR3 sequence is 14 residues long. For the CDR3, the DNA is TGTGCCAGCAGCGGCCTGGGACACACCGGGGAGCTGTTTTTT. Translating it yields CASSGLGHTGELFF.

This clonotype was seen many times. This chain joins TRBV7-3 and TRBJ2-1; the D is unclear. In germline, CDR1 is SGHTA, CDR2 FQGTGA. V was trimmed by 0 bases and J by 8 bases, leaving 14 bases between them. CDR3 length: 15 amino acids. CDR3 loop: CASSLTARLGDEQFF. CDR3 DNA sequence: TGTGCCAGCAGCTTAACGGCTCGACTTGGGGATGAGCAGTTCTTC.

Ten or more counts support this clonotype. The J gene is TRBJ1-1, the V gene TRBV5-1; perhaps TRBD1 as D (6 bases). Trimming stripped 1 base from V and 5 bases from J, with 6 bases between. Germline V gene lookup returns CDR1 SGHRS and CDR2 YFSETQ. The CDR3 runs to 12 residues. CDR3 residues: CASSLTGTEAFF. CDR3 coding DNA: TGCGCCAGCAGCTTGACAGGGACTGAAGCTTTCTTT.

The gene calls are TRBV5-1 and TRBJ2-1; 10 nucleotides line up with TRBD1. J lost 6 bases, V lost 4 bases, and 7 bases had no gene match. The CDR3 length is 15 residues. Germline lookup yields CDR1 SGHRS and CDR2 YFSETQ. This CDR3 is CASSVDRDRGNEQFF. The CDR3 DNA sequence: TGCGCCAGCAGCGTGGACCGGGACAGGGGCAATGAGCAGTTCTTC. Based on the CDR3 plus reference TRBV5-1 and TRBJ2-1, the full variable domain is KAGVTQTPRYLIKTRGQQVTLSCSPISGHRSVSWYQQTPGQGLQFLFEYFSETQRNKGNFPGRFSGRQFSNSRSEMNVSTLELGDSALYLCASSVDRDRGNEQFFGPGTRLTVL.

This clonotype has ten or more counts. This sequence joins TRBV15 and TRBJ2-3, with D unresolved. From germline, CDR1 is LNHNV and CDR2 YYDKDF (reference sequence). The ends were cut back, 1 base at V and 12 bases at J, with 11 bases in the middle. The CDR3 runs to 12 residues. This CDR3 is CATSRVLEPQYF. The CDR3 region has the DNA TGTGCCACCAGCAGAGTACTGGAGCCACAGTATTTT.

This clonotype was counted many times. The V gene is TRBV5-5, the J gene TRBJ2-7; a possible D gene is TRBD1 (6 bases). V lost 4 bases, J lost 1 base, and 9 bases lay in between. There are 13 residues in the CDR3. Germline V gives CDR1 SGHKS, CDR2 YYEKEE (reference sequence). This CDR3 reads CASSETGSYEQYF. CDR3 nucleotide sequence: TGTGCCAGCAGCGAGACAGGTTCCTACGAGCAGTACTTC.

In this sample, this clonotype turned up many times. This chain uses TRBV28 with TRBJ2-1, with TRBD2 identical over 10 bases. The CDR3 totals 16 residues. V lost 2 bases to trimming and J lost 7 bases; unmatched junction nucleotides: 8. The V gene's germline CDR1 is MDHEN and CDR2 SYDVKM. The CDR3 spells CASSLSPAGGQNEQFF. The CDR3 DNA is TGTGCCAGCAGTTTAAGTCCAGCGGGAGGGCAGAATGAGCAGTTCTTC.

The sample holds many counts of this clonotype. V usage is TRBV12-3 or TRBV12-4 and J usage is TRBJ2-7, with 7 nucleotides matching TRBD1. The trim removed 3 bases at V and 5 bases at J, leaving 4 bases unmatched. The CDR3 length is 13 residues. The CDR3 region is CASSLGQGDEQYF. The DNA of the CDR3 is TGTGCCAGCAGTTTGGGTCAGGGGGACGAGCAGTACTTC.

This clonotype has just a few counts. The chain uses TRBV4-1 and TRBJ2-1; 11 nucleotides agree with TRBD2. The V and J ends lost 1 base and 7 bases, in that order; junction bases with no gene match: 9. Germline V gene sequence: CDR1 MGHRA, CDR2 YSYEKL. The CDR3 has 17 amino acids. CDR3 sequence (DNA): TGCGCCAGCAGCCAAGGGTATACTAGCGGGAGACCGAATGAGCAGTTCTTC. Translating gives CASSQGYTSGRPNEQFF.

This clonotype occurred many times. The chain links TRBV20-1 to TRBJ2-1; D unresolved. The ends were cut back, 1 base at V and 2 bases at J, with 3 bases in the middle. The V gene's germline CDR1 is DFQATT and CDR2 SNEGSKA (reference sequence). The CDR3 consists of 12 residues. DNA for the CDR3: TGCAGTGCTAGAGGGACCTACAATGAGCAGTTCTTC. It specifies CSARGTYNEQFF.

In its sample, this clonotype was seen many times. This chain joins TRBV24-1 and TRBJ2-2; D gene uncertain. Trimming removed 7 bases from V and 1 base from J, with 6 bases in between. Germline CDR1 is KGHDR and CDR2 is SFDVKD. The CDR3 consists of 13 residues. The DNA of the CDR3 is TGTGCCACCAGAGATAAGAACACCGGGGAGCTGTTTTTT. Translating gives CATRDKNTGELFF.

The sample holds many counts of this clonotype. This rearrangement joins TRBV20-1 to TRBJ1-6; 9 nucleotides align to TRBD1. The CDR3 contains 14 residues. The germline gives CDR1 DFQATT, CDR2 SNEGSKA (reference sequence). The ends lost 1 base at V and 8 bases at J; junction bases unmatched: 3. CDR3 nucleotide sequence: TGCAGTGCTAGAGGGGGACAGGGAGATTCACCCCTCCACTTT. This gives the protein CSARGGQGDSPLHF.

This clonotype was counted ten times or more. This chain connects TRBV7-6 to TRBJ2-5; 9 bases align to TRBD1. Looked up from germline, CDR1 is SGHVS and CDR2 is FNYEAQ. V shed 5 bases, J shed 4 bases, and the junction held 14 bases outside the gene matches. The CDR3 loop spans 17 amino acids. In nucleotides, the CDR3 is TGTGCCAGCAGCCCACCGGGTAGGGACAGGGTACGAGAGACCCAGTACTTC. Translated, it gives CASSPPGRDRVRETQYF. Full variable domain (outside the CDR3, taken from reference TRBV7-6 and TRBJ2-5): GAGVSQSPRYKVTKRGQDVALRCDPISGHVSLYWYRQALGQGPEFLTYFNYEAQQDKSGLPNDRFSAERPEGSISTLTIQRTEQRDSAMYRCASSPPGRDRVRETQYFGPGTRLLVL.

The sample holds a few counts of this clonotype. CDR3 loop: CASSLEWRGGQFF. In nucleotides, the CDR3 is TGCGCCAGCAGCTTGGAGTGGCGGGGAGGGCAGTTCTTC. The V gene is TRBV5-1, the J gene TRBJ2-1, with a weak D call TRBD2 (6 bases). Trimming stripped 0 bases from V and 12 bases from J, with 13 bases between. CDR1 is SGHRS, CDR2 YFSETQ, per germline. The CDR3 contains 13 residues.

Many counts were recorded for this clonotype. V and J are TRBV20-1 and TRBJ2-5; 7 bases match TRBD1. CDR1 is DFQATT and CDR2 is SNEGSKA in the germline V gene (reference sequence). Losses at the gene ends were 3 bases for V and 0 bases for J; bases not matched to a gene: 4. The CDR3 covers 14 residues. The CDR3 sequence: CSASPGTDQETQYF. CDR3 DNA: TGCAGTGCTAGTCCGGGGACAGACCAAGAGACCCAGTACTTC.

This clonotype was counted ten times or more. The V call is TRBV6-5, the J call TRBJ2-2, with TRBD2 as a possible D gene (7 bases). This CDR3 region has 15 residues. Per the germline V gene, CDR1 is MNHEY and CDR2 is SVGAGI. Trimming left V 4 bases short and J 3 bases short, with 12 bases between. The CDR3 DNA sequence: TGTGCCAGCAGTTCCCTAGGGGGGGACACCGGGGAGCTGTTTTTT. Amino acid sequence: CASSSLGGDTGELFF.

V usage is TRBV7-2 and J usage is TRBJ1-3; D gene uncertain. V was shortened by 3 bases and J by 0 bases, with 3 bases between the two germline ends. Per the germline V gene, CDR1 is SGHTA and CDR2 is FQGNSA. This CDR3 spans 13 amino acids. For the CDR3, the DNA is TGTGCCAGCAGCTTCCTCTCTGGAAACACCATATATTTT. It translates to CASSFLSGNTIYF. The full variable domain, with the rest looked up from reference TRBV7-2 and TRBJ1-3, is GAGVSQSPSNKVTEKGKDVELRCDPISGHTALYWYRQSLGQGLEFLIYFQGNSAPDKSGLPSDRFSAERTGGSVSTLTIQRTQQEDSAVYLCASSFLSGNTIYFGEGSWLTVV.

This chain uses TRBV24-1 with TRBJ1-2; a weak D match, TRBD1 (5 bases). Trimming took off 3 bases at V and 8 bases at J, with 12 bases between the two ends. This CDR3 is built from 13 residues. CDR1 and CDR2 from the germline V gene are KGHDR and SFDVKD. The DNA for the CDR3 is TGTGCCACCAGTGATGCCACAGGAAAGGGCTACACCTTC. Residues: CATSDATGKGYTF.

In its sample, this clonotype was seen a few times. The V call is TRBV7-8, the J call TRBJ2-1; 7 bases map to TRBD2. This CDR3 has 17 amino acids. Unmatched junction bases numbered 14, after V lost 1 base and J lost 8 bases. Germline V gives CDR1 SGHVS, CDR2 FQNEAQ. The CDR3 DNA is TGTGCCAGCAGCTTAGGGACTAGTGTTGGAGGTAGCTATGAGCAGTTCTTC. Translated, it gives CASSLGTSVGGSYEQFF. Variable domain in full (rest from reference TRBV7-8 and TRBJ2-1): GAGVSQSPRYKVAKRGQDVALRCDPISGHVSLFWYQQALGQGPEFLTYFQNEAQLDKSGLPSDRFFAERPEGSVSTLKIQRTQQEDSAVYLCASSLGTSVGGSYEQFFGPGTRLTVL.

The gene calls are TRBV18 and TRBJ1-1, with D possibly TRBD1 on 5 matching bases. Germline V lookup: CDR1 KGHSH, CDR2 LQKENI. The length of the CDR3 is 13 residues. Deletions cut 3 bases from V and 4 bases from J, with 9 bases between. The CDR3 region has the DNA TGTGCCAGCTCACCGTCGGGGCGCACTGAAGCTTTCTTT. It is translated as CASSPSGRTEAFF. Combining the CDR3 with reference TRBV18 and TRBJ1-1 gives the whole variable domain NAGVMQNPRHLVRRRGQEARLRCSPMKGHSHVYWYRQLPEEGLKFMVYLQKENIIDESGMPKERFSAEFPKEGPSILRIQQVVRGDSAAYFCASSPSGRTEAFFGQGTRLTVV.

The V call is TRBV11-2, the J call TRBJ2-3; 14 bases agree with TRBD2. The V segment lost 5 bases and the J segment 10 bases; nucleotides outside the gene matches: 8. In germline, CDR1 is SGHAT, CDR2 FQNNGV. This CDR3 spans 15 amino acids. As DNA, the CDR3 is TGTGCCAGCAGCCCCGGGACTAGCGGGGGCCTTCCGCAGTATTTT. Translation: CASSPGTSGGLPQYF.

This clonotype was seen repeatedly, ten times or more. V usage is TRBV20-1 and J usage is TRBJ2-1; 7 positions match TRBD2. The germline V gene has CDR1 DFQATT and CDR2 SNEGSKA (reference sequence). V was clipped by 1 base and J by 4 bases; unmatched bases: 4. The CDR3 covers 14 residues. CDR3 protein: CSARVGLGYNEQFF. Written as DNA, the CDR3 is TGCAGTGCTAGAGTTGGACTAGGTTACAATGAGCAGTTCTTC.

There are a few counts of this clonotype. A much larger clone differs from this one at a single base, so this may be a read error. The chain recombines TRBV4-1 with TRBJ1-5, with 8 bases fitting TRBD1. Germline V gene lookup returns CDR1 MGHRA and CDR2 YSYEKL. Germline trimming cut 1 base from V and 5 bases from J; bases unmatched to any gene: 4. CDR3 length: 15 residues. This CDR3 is CASSQGTGNDQPQHF. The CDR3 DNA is TGCGCCAGCAGCCAAGGGACAGGGAACGATCAGCCCCAGCATTTT.

CDR3 DNA: TGCGCCAGCAGCTTGAAGGGGGCCACCGGGGAGCTGTTTTTT. This translates into CASSLKGATGELFF. V usage is TRBV5-1 and J usage is TRBJ2-2; 7 nucleotides align to TRBD1. V was pared by 1 base and J by 4 bases, with 1 base of the junction left unmatched. CDR3 size: 14 residues. Germline V gene sequence: CDR1 SGHRS, CDR2 YFSETQ.

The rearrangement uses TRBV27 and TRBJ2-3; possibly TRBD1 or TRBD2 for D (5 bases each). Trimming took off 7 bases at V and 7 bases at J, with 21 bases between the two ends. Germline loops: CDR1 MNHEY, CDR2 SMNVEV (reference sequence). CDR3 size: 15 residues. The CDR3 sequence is CASKRLETGQHTQYF. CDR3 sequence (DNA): TGTGCCAGCAAGAGGCTAGAGACGGGGCAGCATACGCAGTATTTT.

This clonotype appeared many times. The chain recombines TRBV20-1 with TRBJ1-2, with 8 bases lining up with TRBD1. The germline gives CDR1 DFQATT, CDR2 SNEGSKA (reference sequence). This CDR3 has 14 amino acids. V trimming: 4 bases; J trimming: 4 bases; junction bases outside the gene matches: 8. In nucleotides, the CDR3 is TGCAGTGCTAATCCGAGGACAGGGCTCTATGGCTACACCTTC. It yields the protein CSANPRTGLYGYTF.

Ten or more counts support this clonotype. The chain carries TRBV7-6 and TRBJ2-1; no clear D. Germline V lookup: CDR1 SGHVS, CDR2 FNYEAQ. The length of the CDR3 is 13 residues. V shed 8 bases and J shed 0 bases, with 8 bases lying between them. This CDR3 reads CASYDLSYNEQFF. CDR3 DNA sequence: TGTGCCAGCTACGACCTCTCCTACAATGAGCAGTTCTTC.

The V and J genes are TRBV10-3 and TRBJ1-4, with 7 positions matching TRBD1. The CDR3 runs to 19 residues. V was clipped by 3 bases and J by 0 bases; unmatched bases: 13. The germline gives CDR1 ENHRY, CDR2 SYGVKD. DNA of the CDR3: TGTGCCATCAGTGAAGGGAGACTCGGGACAGTTTCAACTAATGAAAAACTGTTTTTT. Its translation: CAISEGRLGTVSTNEKLFF.

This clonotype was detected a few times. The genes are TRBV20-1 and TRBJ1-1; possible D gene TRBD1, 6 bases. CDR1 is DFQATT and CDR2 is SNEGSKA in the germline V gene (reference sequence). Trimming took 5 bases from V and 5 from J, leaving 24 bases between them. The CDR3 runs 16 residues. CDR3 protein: CSAWREITGLGTEAFF. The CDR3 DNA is TGCAGTGCTTGGCGAGAAATAACAGGGTTGGGGACTGAAGCTTTCTTT.